These 16 T cell receptor beta chains were all obtained from the same sample, sequenced in a study of T cell repertoires in cytomegalovirus infection. MiXCR, run by TCRdb on the reads, gives a single entry per CDR3 protein. This sample has some 180,000 distinct CDR3 sequences, with roughly a fifth found just once. The material sequenced was PBMCs. These receptors were collected from a human donor in good health (CMV status not recorded). Some clones in this sample may be carry-over from other donors' samples.

The chain couples TRBV27 to TRBJ2-7, with 9 bases lining up with TRBD1. V shed 6 bases and J 4 bases; nucleotides not matched to a gene: 13. This CDR3 region has 16 residues. Germline-derived CDR1 and CDR2 are MNHEY and SMNVEV (reference sequence). CDR3 protein: CASSRPPNRGPYEQYF. The CDR3 nucleotides read TGTGCCAGCAGCCGTCCTCCGAACAGGGGGCCTTACGAGCAGTACTTC.

The table lists this clonotype with a few counts. The J gene is TRBJ2-3, the V gene TRBV20-1; 8 positions agree with TRBD2. The CDR3 is 12 amino acids. J lost 5 bases, V lost 5 bases, and 3 bases had no gene match. Germline-derived CDR1 and CDR2 are DFQATT and SNEGSKA (reference sequence). This CDR3 is CSAGRGGDTQYF. CDR3 sequence (DNA): TGCAGTGCTGGACGGGGGGGAGATACGCAGTATTTT.

The chain couples TRBV20-1 to TRBJ2-3, with D perhaps TRBD1 or TRBD2 (5 bases each). The ends were cut back, 5 bases at V and 2 bases at J, with 17 bases in the middle. The CDR3 has 15 residues. The germline V gene has CDR1 DFQATT and CDR2 SNEGSKA (reference sequence). The CDR3 sequence is CSASYGTDFTDTQYF. In nucleotides, the CDR3 is TGCAGTGCTTCCTACGGGACCGACTTCACAGATACGCAGTATTTT.

This rearrangement joins TRBV5-1 to TRBJ2-7; 7 bases match TRBD2. J was trimmed by 5 bases and V by 2 bases; bases with no gene match: 7. The V gene's germline CDR1 is SGHRS and CDR2 YFSETQ. The CDR3 consists of 14 residues. CDR3: CASSFSGTKDEQYF. The CDR3 nucleotides are TGCGCCAGCAGCTTCTCCGGGACTAAGGACGAGCAGTACTTC.

The J gene is TRBJ2-1, the V gene TRBV20-1, with 12 bases matching TRBD2. The CDR3 length is 14 residues. Germline CDR1 reads DFQATT; CDR2 reads SNEGSKA (reference sequence). V was pared by 3 bases and J by 9 bases, with 6 bases of the junction left unmatched. Written as DNA, the CDR3 is TGCAGTGCTAGTGGACTAGCGGGGATTAGTGAGCAGTTCTTC. This sequence encodes CSASGLAGISEQFF.

In this sample, this clonotype turned up many times. The chain recombines TRBV7-8 with TRBJ1-1, with TRBD1 as a possible D gene (5 bases). The germline CDR1 and CDR2 sequences are SGHVS and FQNEAQ. The CDR3 totals 14 residues. Trimming stripped 1 base from V and 4 bases from J, with 10 bases between. The CDR3 spells CASSLDWGTTEAFF. CDR3 DNA: TGTGCCAGCAGCTTAGATTGGGGGACCACTGAAGCTTTCTTT. The full variable domain, its missing parts supplied by reference TRBV7-8 and TRBJ1-1, is GAGVSQSPRYKVAKRGQDVALRCDPISGHVSLFWYQQALGQGPEFLTYFQNEAQLDKSGLPSDRFFAERPEGSVSTLKIQRTQQEDSAVYLCASSLDWGTTEAFFGQGTRLTVV.

This clonotype was picked up a small number of times. The chain recombines TRBV7-9 with TRBJ1-1; the D is unclear. The CDR3 covers 14 residues. Deletions cut 3 bases from V and 0 bases from J, with 8 bases between. CDR1 SEHNR and CDR2 FQNEAQ come from the germline V gene (reference sequence). The CDR3 protein is CASSFTDMNTEAFF. DNA for the CDR3: TGTGCCAGCAGCTTCACGGATATGAACACTGAAGCTTTCTTT.

CDR3 bases: TGCGCCAGCAGCGCACAGTGGGCGGTGAACACCGGGGAGCTGTTTTTT. Translation: CASSAQWAVNTGELFF. This chain uses TRBV5-1 with TRBJ2-2; D gene ambiguous. CDR1 and CDR2 from the germline V gene are SGHRS and YFSETQ. V was cut by 4 bases and J by 1 base, with 14 bases left in between. The CDR3 consists of 16 residues.

This chain joins TRBV19 and TRBJ2-3; 8 nucleotides agree with TRBD2. Germline V lookup: CDR1 LNHDA, CDR2 SQIVND (reference sequence). This CDR3 comprises 17 residues. Germline trimming cut 1 base from V and 0 bases from J; bases unmatched to any gene: 6. The CDR3 nucleotides read TGTGCCAGTAGTATAGTTGGAACTAGCGGAAGCACAGATACGCAGTATTTT. Translation: CASSIVGTSGSTDTQYF.

This clonotype came up a few times. V and J are TRBV6-5 and TRBJ2-1; D remains unclear. The CDR3 has 11 amino acids. Germline loops: CDR1 MNHEY, CDR2 SVGAGI. V was shortened by 7 bases and J by 8 bases, with 9 bases between the two germline ends. DNA of the CDR3: TGTGCCAGCACCTACGGGTATGAGCAGTTCTTC. Protein sequence: CASTYGYEQFF.

This clonotype was picked up many times. J is TRBJ1-1 and V is TRBV7-3; D not certain. The CDR3 sequence is 15 residues long. V shed 5 bases and J shed 5 bases, with 18 bases lying between them. The V gene's germline CDR1 is SGHTA and CDR2 FQGTGA. CDR3 sequence (DNA): TGTGCCAGCAGCATCACCGCCGGGGTTGGGACTGAAGCTTTCTTT. It encodes CASSITAGVGTEAFF.

This clonotype has a count of ten or more. The chain combines TRBV5-1 with TRBJ2-2; either TRBD1 or TRBD2 may supply D (5 bases each). The V gene's germline CDR1 is SGHRS and CDR2 YFSETQ. Deletions cut 4 bases from V and 1 base from J, with 14 bases between. This CDR3 spans 16 amino acids. This CDR3 is CASSATGTMNTGELFF. CDR3 DNA sequence: TGCGCCAGCAGCGCCACCGGGACGATGAACACCGGGGAGCTGTTTTTT.

Notes on this clonotype: One junction end disagrees with the germline gene, perhaps due to a read error. CDR3 amino acids: CGSSSDRSAPGLF. The CDR3 DNA is TGTGGCAGCAGTTCGGACAGGTCTGCCCCAGGTCTCTTT. The chain employs TRBV7-4 and TRBJ1-1; 7 bases align to TRBD1. The CDR3 contains 13 residues. Germline values: CDR1 SGHVT, CDR2 SQSDAQ.

In the case of this clonotype: At one of its ends the junction is not consistent with the germline gene, which may arise from a read error. The rearrangement joins TRBV5-1 to TRBJ2-1, with TRBD2 matching 9 bases. This CDR3 is 16 amino acids long. The germline V gene has CDR1 SGHRS and CDR2 YFSETQ. The CDR3 region has the DNA TGCGCCAGCAGCCCCGCCCCTAGCGGGAAGTACAATGAGCAGTTTTTC. Protein sequence: CASSPAPSGKYNEQFF.

This clonotype was seen more than once but under ten times. This chain's CDR3 is CASSQVVTLGETQYF. In DNA form, the CDR3 reads TGTGCCAGCAGCCAAGTGGTGACTCTCGGAGAGACCCAGTACTTC. V is TRBV14 and J is TRBJ2-5; D not resolved. Germline-derived CDR1 and CDR2 are SGHDN and FVKESK. This CDR3 contains 15 residues. Trimming took off 1 base at V and 4 bases at J, with 13 bases between the two ends.

The CDR3 reads CASRPAGQGSYEQYF. In DNA, the CDR3 is TGTGCCAGCAGGCCGGCGGGACAGGGGTCTTACGAGCAGTACTTC. The chain joins TRBV7-9 to TRBJ2-7; 10 nucleotides align to TRBD1. V was pared by 6 bases and J by 4 bases, with 9 bases of the junction left unmatched. CDR1 and CDR2 from the germline V gene are SEHNR and FQNEAQ (reference sequence). The CDR3 runs 15 residues.